The clone carrying this T cell receptor beta chain was counted a few times. The CDR3 loop spans 14 amino acids. From germline, CDR1 is DFQATT and CDR2 SNEGSKA (reference sequence). V lost 3 bases, J lost 4 bases, and 16 bases lay in between. Each donor's blood draw was approximately 10 milliliters of peripheral blood. Together with a sample-barcoded 5' primer, a J-beta primer mix was included in a second PCR lasting about 7 to 12 cycles. TCRdb independently ran MiXCR on the 5' RACE reads; one entry per CDR3 protein. The sample has roughly 570,000 distinct CDR3 sequences, 27% seen once. This entry is derived from a study of blood T cells in healthy people across ages.

The chain is built from TRBV20-1 and TRBJ2-7; a weak D match, TRBD1 (6 bases). This receptor was obtained from a woman aged 70 to 79 in good health. What was sequenced was blood. The CDR3 region is CSARVGLGGYEQYF. The CDR3 nucleotides are TGCAGTGCTAGGGTCGGTTTAGGGGGATACGAGCAGTACTTC.